These 9 T cell receptor beta chains were all obtained from the same sample, sequenced in a study of beta chain features in type 1 diabetes. Expressed TCRB transcripts were sequenced because the isolated RNA had all been reverse transcribed beforehand. Libraries were prepared by immunoSEQ multiplex PCR; TCRdb keeps only in-frame clonotypes and omits some of them. The sample holds 400,000 to 550,000 clones, over 9.5% seen once. The sample was naive CD4+ T cells from blood. These receptors all stem from a woman aged 18 to 35 in good health.

The V call is TRBV4-1, the J call TRBJ2-3, with a tentative D call TRBD1 (5 bases). Trimming shortened V by 4 bases and J by 3 bases, and 11 bases separated the two germline ends. Per the germline V gene, CDR1 is MGHRA and CDR2 is YSYEKL. The CDR3 has 14 amino acids. The CDR3 nucleotides read TGCGCCAGCAGCCTAACGACAGATACAGATACGCAGTATTTT. The encoded protein is CASSLTTDTDTQYF.

This clone came up a few times. This chain joins TRBV25-1 and TRBJ2-3; D ambiguous. The CDR3 extends over 12 amino acids. Trimming took off 6 bases at V and 2 bases at J, with 6 bases between the two ends. The germline V gene encodes CDR1 MGHDK and CDR2 SYGVNS. This CDR3 reads CASRSYTDTQYF. As DNA, the CDR3 is TGTGCCAGCAGAAGCTACACAGATACGCAGTATTTT.

V and J are TRBV29-1 and TRBJ1-5; the D gene is possibly TRBD1 (6 bases). CDR3 length: 14 residues. Germline V gene sequence: CDR1 SQVTM, CDR2 ANQGSEA. Trimming cost V 6 bases and J 0 bases, with 12 bases left between them. The CDR3 sequence is CSVAGTNSNQPQHF. In DNA, the CDR3 is TGCAGCGTAGCCGGGACAAATAGCAATCAGCCCCAGCATTTT.

V is TRBV2 and J is TRBJ1-2, with D hard to call. The germline V gene has CDR1 SNHLY and CDR2 FYNNEI. V was cut by 6 bases and J by 7 bases, with 9 bases left in between. The CDR3 is 11 amino acids. As DNA, the CDR3 is TGTGCCAGCAGGGCGACATCTGGCTACACCTTC. Protein product: CASRATSGYTF.

The table lists this clone with a few counts. V and J are TRBV28 and TRBJ2-1, with D possibly TRBD1 on 5 matching bases. V was clipped by 2 bases and J by 6 bases, with 14 bases between them. Germline values: CDR1 MDHEN, CDR2 SYDVKM. The CDR3 has 15 residues. The CDR3 bases are TGTGCCAGCAGTTTACAAGGGGTGTCGGTCAATGAGCAGTTCTTC. This sequence encodes CASSLQGVSVNEQFF. Full variable domain (remainder filled in from reference TRBV28 and TRBJ2-1): DVKVTQSSRYLVKRTGEKVFLECVQDMDHENMFWYRQDPGLGLRLIYFSYDVKMKEKGDIPEGYSVSREKKERFSLILESASTNQTSMYLCASSLQGVSVNEQFFGPGTRLTVL.

This clone was detected many times. The V call is TRBV28, the J call TRBJ2-5, with 7 nucleotides matching TRBD2. V lost 8 bases and J lost 5; bases outside the gene matches: 8. This CDR3 spans 13 amino acids. The germline V gene encodes CDR1 MDHEN and CDR2 SYDVKM. The CDR3 DNA is TGTGCCAGCGGGGAGGGGCGCGGGGAGACCCAGTACTTC. Amino acid sequence: CASGEGRGETQYF.

This chain connects TRBV29-1 to TRBJ1-2; possibly TRBD1 for D (5 bases). Trimming stripped 4 bases from V and 8 bases from J, with 14 bases between. There are 12 residues in the CDR3. Germline V gives CDR1 SQVTM, CDR2 ANQGSEA. The CDR3 region has the DNA TGCAGCGTTGCTCAGGGTCTGTACGGCTACACCTTC. This sequence encodes CSVAQGLYGYTF.

This clone has a handful of counts. The chain recombines TRBV28 with TRBJ1-2; no reliable D call. Trimming left V 3 bases short and J 8 bases short, with 10 bases between. This CDR3 is 12 amino acids long. From germline, CDR1 is MDHEN and CDR2 SYDVKM. This CDR3 is CASSFSDRGYTF. The CDR3 DNA is TGTGCCAGCAGTTTCTCCGACCGGGGCTACACCTTC.

This clone appeared a few times. The chain is built from TRBV28 and TRBJ1-2, with a tentative D call TRBD1 (5 bases). Germline lookup yields CDR1 MDHEN and CDR2 SYDVKM. V lost 8 bases and J lost 4, with 14 bases in between. The CDR3 is 13 amino acids. For the CDR3, the DNA is TGTGCCAGCGGCCTGACAGTTCCCTATGGCTACACCTTC. Translating it yields CASGLTVPYGYTF.